These T cell receptor beta chains were read from a single sample in a study of brain metastases from non-small cell lung cancer. TCRdb's table, derived via immunoSEQ multiplex PCR, lists solely in-frame clones and lacks some. This sample carries about 1,400 clones, approximately 75% of them seen once, and the ten largest clones take 10% to 15%. Material for sequencing was primary lung tumor tissue. Receptors originate from a donor over 35 with non-small cell lung cancer. Both conserved end residues are part of each CDR3. D genes are given only for firm matches. Size is omitted from some rows. Given values are once, few, many or a class for expanded clones.

d_gene	v_gene	j_gene	abundance	CDR3nt	CDR3aa
NA	TRBV4-2	TRBJ1-2	once	TGTGCCAGCAGCCAAGACAGCAGCTATGGCTACACCTTC	CASSQDSSYGYTF
NA	TRBV2	TRBJ1-2	NA	TGTGCCAGCACCAGGGACGTCAACTTCTATGGCTACACCTTC	CASTRDVNFYGYTF
TRBD1	TRBV3-1/TRBV3-2	TRBJ1-2	NA	TGTGCCAGCAGCATGACAGGGGTTGGAGGCTACACCTTC	CASSMTGVGGYTF
NA	TRBV29-1	TRBJ1-2	NA	TGCAGCGTTTCGTCAGGCTATGGCTACACCTTC	CSVSSGYGYTF
NA	TRBV9	TRBJ2-2	NA	TGTGCCAGCAGCGTAGACGGCGCCGGAGAGCTGTTTTTT	CASSVDGAGELFF
NA	TRBV20-1	TRBJ1-4	NA	TGCAGTGCCTACCACGAAAAACTGTTTTTT	CSAYHEKLFF
TRBD1	TRBV19	TRBJ1-1	NA	TGTGCCAGCGCGGACAGGGCGAACACTGAAGCTTTCTTT	CASADRANTEAFF
TRBD1	TRBV6-5	TRBJ1-1	NA	TGTGCCAGCAGTCCCGAGACAGGGTTTGAAGCTTTCTTT	CASSPETGFEAFF
NA	TRBV19	TRBJ2-5	NA	TGTGCCAGTAGAGCTTTAGGGTCGACCCAGTACTTC	CASRALGSTQYF
NA	TRBV2	TRBJ2-7	NA	TGTGCCAGCAGTGACCTCCCCGGGGACCCCCACGAGCAGTACTTC	CASSDLPGDPHEQYF
TRBD2	TRBV5-1	TRBJ2-3	NA	TGCGCCAGCAGCCGCTCTAGCGGGGGTGTCACAGATACGCAGTATTTT	CASSRSSGGVTDTQYF
NA	TRBV8-2	TRBJ1-2	NA	TGTGGCAGGTATCCGAGGATAACGAAGACCTATGGCTACACCTTC	CGRYPRITKTYGYTF
TRBD1	TRBV6-5	TRBJ2-7	NA	TGTGCCAGCAACACACAGGGGGTCGAGCAGTACTTC	CASNTQGVEQYF
NA	TRBV7-9	TRBJ1-1	NA	TGTGCCAGCACCAGTGTCATGAACACTGAAGCTTTCTTT	CASTSVMNTEAFF
NA	TRBV2	TRBJ2-7	NA	TGTGCCAGCAGTGAAATGGAAACGGGGCTGACCTACGAGCAGTACTTC	CASSEMETGLTYEQYF
NA	TRBV28	TRBJ2-5	NA	TGTGCCAGCAACGGCGACAGGCCGCAAGAGACCCAGTACTTC	CASNGDRPQETQYF
NA	TRBV5-6	TRBJ2-3	few	TGTGCCAGCAGCTTTGGGAGCAGAGATACGCAGTATTTT	CASSFGSRDTQYF
NA	TRBV5-1	TRBJ2-1	NA	TGCGCCAGCAGCTCTTCTTCTGGGGTCAATGAGCAGTTCTTC	CASSSSSGVNEQFF
NA	TRBV15	TRBJ2-7	NA	TGTGCCACCAGCAGAGATACAGGGATTAAGTACTTC	CATSRDTGIKYF
NA	TRBV9	TRBJ2-3	NA	TGTGCCAGCAGTCCTTGGGCACAAACAGATACGCAGTATTTT	CASSPWAQTDTQYF
TRBD2	TRBV7-3	TRBJ2-5	NA	TGTGCCAGCAGCGTAAACAGCGGGAACCAAGAGACCCAGTACTTC	CASSVNSGNQETQYF
TRBD1	TRBV2	TRBJ1-2	NA	TGTGCCATCTCCGGACAGGGAACGTATGGCTACACCTTC	CAISGQGTYGYTF
TRBD2	TRBV9	TRBJ2-1	once	TGTGCCAGCAGCTCCAGGACTAGCGGGATCCACAATGAGCAGTTCTTC	CASSSRTSGIHNEQFF
TRBD2	TRBV7-2	TRBJ2-1	NA	TGTGCCAGCAGCTTAGACCCAAGCGGGGGTCGGCAGTTCTTC	CASSLDPSGGRQFF
TRBD1	TRBV28	TRBJ1-2	NA	TGTGCCAGCAGAGGGGGACAGCCTTTAGGTGGCTACACCTTC	CASRGGQPLGGYTF
NA	TRBV7-9	TRBJ2-3	NA	TGTGCCAGCAGCTACCAGGGGCTTAGCACAGATACGCAGTATTTT	CASSYQGLSTDTQYF
NA	TRBV9	TRBJ1-1	NA	TGTGCCAGCAGCCCAGGGGTTGGGGATGAAGCTTTCTTT	CASSPGVGDEAFF
NA	TRBV6-1	TRBJ1-2	NA	TGTGCCAGCAGTGAATTCAGGGGCTATGGCTACACCTTC	CASSEFRGYGYTF
NA	TRBV4-3	TRBJ2-7	NA	TGCGCCAGCAGCCAAGATAGGATAGGGCCAGGGAACGAGCAGTACTTC	CASSQDRIGPGNEQYF
TRBD1	TRBV2	TRBJ1-2	NA	TGTGCCAGCAGTGAAGCGGCAAGGGGGCCGGTCTATGGCTACACCTTC	CASSEAARGPVYGYTF
TRBD1	TRBV2	TRBJ2-7	NA	TGTGCCAGCAGAGCACACCCGGGACAGGGGGCCTACGAGCAGTACTTC	CASRAHPGQGAYEQYF
NA	TRBV6-1	TRBJ1-2	NA	TGTGCCAGCAGTGAAAATAAAGAAGGCTACACCTTC	CASSENKEGYTF
NA	TRBV5-5	TRBJ2-7	NA	TGTGCCAACAACGGCGGGGTGACCTACGAGCAGTACTTC	CANNGGVTYEQYF
TRBD1	TRBV5-5	TRBJ1-4	NA	TGTGCCAGCAGCTTGTCTACAGGGGGTAGTGGAAAACTGTTTTTT	CASSLSTGGSGKLFF
NA	TRBV6-2/TRBV6-3	TRBJ1-5	NA	TGTGCCAGCAGTACTTTTACAAGCGGGACGTATAGCAATCAGCCCCAGCATTTT	CASSTFTSGTYSNQPQHF
NA	TRBV5-1	TRBJ2-4	NA	TGCGCCAGCAGCTTGGACGTTGGAAACATTCAGTACTTC	CASSLDVGNIQYF
NA	TRBV7-9	TRBJ1-4	NA	TGTGCCAGCAGCCCCCAGAGTCGGGGGTCGGAACTGTTTTTT	CASSPQSRGSELFF
NA	TRBV5-1	TRBJ2-7	NA	TGCGCCAGCAGCCGGGGAAATAGTGGTAGTTCAGACGAGCAGTACTTC	CASSRGNSGSSDEQYF